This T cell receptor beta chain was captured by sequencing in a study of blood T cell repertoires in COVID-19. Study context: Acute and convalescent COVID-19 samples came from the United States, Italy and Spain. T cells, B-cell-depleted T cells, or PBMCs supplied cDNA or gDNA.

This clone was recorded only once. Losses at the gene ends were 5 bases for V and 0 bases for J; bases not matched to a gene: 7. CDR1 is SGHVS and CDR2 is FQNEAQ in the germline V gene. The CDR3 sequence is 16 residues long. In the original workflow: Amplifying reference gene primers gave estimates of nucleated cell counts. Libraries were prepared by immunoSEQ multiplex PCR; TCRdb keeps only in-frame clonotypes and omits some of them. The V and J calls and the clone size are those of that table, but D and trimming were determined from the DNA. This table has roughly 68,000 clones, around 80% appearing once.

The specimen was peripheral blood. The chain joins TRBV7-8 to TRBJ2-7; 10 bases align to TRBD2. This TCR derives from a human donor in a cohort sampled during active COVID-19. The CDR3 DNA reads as TGTGCCAGCAGCGTAAATAGCGGGAGGAGCTCCTACGAGCAGTACTTC. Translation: CASSVNSGRSSYEQYF.